This TCR beta chain was sequenced for a study of beta chain features in type 1 diabetes. Study-wide context: Cells sorted and examined across all samples totaled roughly 98 million. Whole-study findings and limits: VDJ junctions in type 1 diabetes patients carried more deletions and fewer insertions. In every one of the four CD4+ subsets, TCRB CDR3s were moderately but significantly shorter in Type 1 diabetes patients. These data did not resolve whether HLA type affects TCRB rearrangement.

Germline lookup yields CDR1 SGHNT and CDR2 YYREEE (reference sequence). This CDR3 has 15 residues. V lost 4 bases and J lost 4; bases outside the gene matches: 10. On this clone itself: No antigen is known for it.

Via the markers CD45RO/CCR7/CD25/CD127/CD95/CD27, stem cell-like memory, regulatory, central memory and naive CD4+ cells were sorted. Expressed TCRB transcripts were sequenced because the isolated RNA had all been reverse transcribed beforehand. Profiling relied on immunoSEQ multiplex PCR, and the TCRdb table lists in-frame clones only, not all of them. The sample comprises about 340,000 clones, roughly 13% of which are singletons, and 0.013% to 0.015% rests with the top ten. This clonotype originated in a woman aged 18-29 years with type 1 diabetes. This rearrangement joins TRBV5-4 to TRBJ1-1; 7 bases map to TRBD1. The source material was naive CD4+ T cells from blood. The CDR3 spells CASSPGIDRATEAFF. In DNA, the CDR3 is TGTGCCAGCAGCCCCGGAATCGACAGGGCCACTGAAGCTTTCTTT. Full variable domain (rest looked up from reference TRBV5-4 and TRBJ1-1): ETGVTQSPTHLIKTRGQQVTLRCSSQSGHNTVSWYQQALGQGPQFIFQYYREEENGRGNFPPRFSGLQFPNYSSELNVNALELDDSALYLCASSPGIDRATEAFFGQGTRLTVV.